This TCR beta chain came from a study of metastatic and nonmetastatic thyroid tumors. Study as a whole: Patients with malignant and benign thyroid disease provided blood and tumor or nodule tissue, whose repertoires were compared.

Every patient was untreated before thyroid surgery. In the original analysis: To classify distant metastasis in papillary thyroid cancer, a model was built from CDR3 differences across clinicopathological groups. TCRdb re-analyzed the PCR reads through MiXCR. Clone size and V and J calls follow TCRdb, not the original study. Among around 70,000 clones listed, 18% were seen once. This clone was recorded many times. Its antigen is still unknown. Study-level points and caveats: Relative to benign nodules, malignant thyroid tumors were reportedly characterized by significantly elevated TCR beta diversity in blood and tumor.

The CDR3 is 17 amino acids. V trimming: 1 base; J trimming: 5 bases; junction bases outside the gene matches: 9. Germline V gene lookup returns CDR1 SGHRS and CDR2 YFSETQ. The sequenced sample consisted of blood. The sequence came from a female donor with papillary thyroid cancer or a benign thyroid nodule (not recorded which). Some clones in this sample may be carry-over from other donors' samples. The rearrangement links TRBV5-1 to TRBJ2-2; TRBD1 matches at 9 bases. The CDR3 loop is CASSLYGTGLGTGELFF. In nucleotides, the CDR3 is TGCGCCAGCAGCTTGTACGGGACAGGGCTGGGGACCGGGGAGCTGTTTTTT.